One sample yielded the 22 T cell receptor beta chains listed below, sequenced in a study of human T cells and chemical hapten exposure (TCRdb year 2021). Libraries were made using RACE. Sequencing used a NextSeq 500. TCRdb redid the processing of the public reads, applying fastp at Q25 and MiXCR, and retained in-frame beta chains. Rows matching on CDR3 protein sequence are summarized as one entry with the most common DNA and genes. Here the sample has under 200,000 distinct CDR3 sequences; about a quarter occur a single time. The ten largest clones add up to roughly 2% of the sample. The meaning of the sample's time point label: patch test 3, about 24 weeks after DPC sensitization. The treatment or condition label of this sample denotes: therapeutic diphenylcyclopropenone sensitization with weekly scalp DPC. The starting material was whole blood, obtained in connection with sensitization to the hapten diphenylcyclopropenone (DPC). These receptors were obtained from a woman under 30 with alopecia areata. Some clones in this sample may be carry-over from other donors' samples.

This clonotype was seen a few times. This chain's CDR3 is CSVEGQINEQFF. The DNA for the CDR3 is TGCAGCGTTGAGGGACAGATAAATGAGCAGTTCTTC. The chain links TRBV29-1 to TRBJ2-1; 7 bases line up with TRBD1. V shed 3 bases and J 7 bases; nucleotides not matched to a gene: 3. The CDR3 runs to 12 residues. Germline loops: CDR1 SQVTM, CDR2 ANQGSEA.

The CDR3 coding sequence is TGTGCCAGCAGCCAAGATATAAACATAAGGGGCGAGCAGTACTTC. Amino acids: CASSQDINIRGEQYF. The chain links TRBV14 to TRBJ2-7; D is perhaps TRBD1 (5 bases). Germline loops: CDR1 SGHDN, CDR2 FVKESK. The CDR3 is made up of 15 amino acids. V shed 0 bases and J shed 6 bases, with 15 bases lying between them.

This clonotype was detected ten times or more. The chain is built from TRBV7-2 and TRBJ2-3, with 7 nucleotides matching TRBD2. This CDR3 has 16 amino acids. The germline V gene has CDR1 SGHTA and CDR2 FQGNSA. Trimming cost V 5 bases and J 2 bases; bases outside gene matches: 10. The CDR3 region has the DNA TGTGCCAGCAGCCATAATCCGGGGGGTCCCACAGATACGCAGTATTTT. Translation gives CASSHNPGGPTDTQYF.

This clonotype has just a few counts. V usage is TRBV4-3 and J usage is TRBJ2-2, with D uncertain. Germline CDR1 LGHNA, CDR2 YSLEER. Trimming removed 0 bases from V and 3 bases from J, with 5 bases in between. This CDR3 is 14 amino acids long. CDR3 nucleotides: TGCGCCAGCAGCCAAGATGCCGACACCGGGGAGCTGTTTTTT. This sequence encodes CASSQDADTGELFF.

This clonotype was seen a handful of times. This chain uses TRBV29-1 with TRBJ1-1; possible D gene TRBD1, 6 bases. The CDR3 runs 12 residues. The germline gives CDR1 SQVTM, CDR2 ANQGSEA. The ends were cut back, 7 bases at V and 2 bases at J, with 11 bases in the middle. CDR3 nucleotide sequence: TGCAGCGGACACAGGGAAAACACTGAAGCTTTCTTT. Translated, it gives CSGHRENTEAFF.

The gene calls are TRBV12-3 or TRBV12-4 and TRBJ2-7; perhaps TRBD1 as D (5 bases). V shed 2 bases and J shed 2 bases, with 16 bases lying between them. The CDR3 extends over 16 amino acids. The CDR3 loop is CASSLSSGNGAYEQYF. For the CDR3, the DNA is TGTGCCAGCAGTTTATCATCAGGGAACGGAGCCTACGAGCAGTACTTC.

The DNA for the CDR3 is TGTGCCAGCAGCTCCGACAGGAACTCTGGAAACACCATATATTTT. This encodes CASSSDRNSGNTIYF. The chain couples TRBV7-2 to TRBJ1-3; D may be TRBD1 (6 bases). The CDR3 loop spans 15 amino acids. The V end lost 4 bases, the J end lost 0 bases, and 10 bases lay between the germline ends. Germline lookup yields CDR1 SGHTA and CDR2 FQGNSA.

The J gene is TRBJ1-2, the V gene TRBV29-1, with a possible D match to TRBD1 (6 bases). V was shortened by 5 bases and J by 8 bases, with 18 bases between the two germline ends. In germline, CDR1 is SQVTM, CDR2 ANQGSEA. The CDR3 loop spans 13 amino acids. The CDR3 protein is CSVRIGGLGGYTF. The CDR3 coding sequence is TGCAGCGTTCGAATTGGGGGCTTGGGCGGCTACACCTTC.

J is TRBJ2-5 and V is TRBV4-1; 9 bases are shared with TRBD2. CDR3 length: 17 residues. CDR1 MGHRA and CDR2 YSYEKL come from the germline V gene. V shed 3 bases and J 7 bases; nucleotides not matched to a gene: 15. The chain's CDR3 is CASSQGLAGPLPATQYF. The CDR3 DNA follows: TGCGCCAGCAGCCAGGGGCTAGCGGGACCATTGCCGGCGACCCAGTACTTC.

The chain joins TRBV20-1 to TRBJ2-7, with D unresolved. V lost 1 base to trimming and J lost 1 base, with 11 bases between them. CDR3 length: 14 amino acids. CDR1 is DFQATT, CDR2 SNEGSKA, per germline (reference sequence). The CDR3: CSARALDGSYEQYF. The CDR3 region has the DNA TGCAGTGCTAGAGCCCTGGACGGTTCCTACGAGCAGTACTTC.

This clonotype has a handful of counts. The chain combines TRBV28 with TRBJ2-7; D is ambiguous. CDR3 length equals 14 residues. Trimming left V 3 bases short and J 3 bases short, with 12 bases between. The germline V gene encodes CDR1 MDHEN and CDR2 SYDVKM. DNA for the CDR3: TGTGCCAGCAGTTTTCGCTTAGCCCGCTACGAGCAGTACTTC. Protein: CASSFRLARYEQYF.

The chain combines TRBV20-1 with TRBJ1-1; the match to TRBD1 covers 8 bases. The CDR3 is 15 amino acids. From germline, CDR1 is DFQATT and CDR2 SNEGSKA (reference sequence). V lost 6 bases to trimming and J lost 0 bases; unmatched junction nucleotides: 9. This chain's CDR3 is CSAWGDRRMNTEAFF. CDR3 nucleotide sequence: TGCAGTGCCTGGGGGGACAGGAGAATGAACACTGAAGCTTTCTTT.

V is TRBV4-3 and J is TRBJ2-2; possibly TRBD1 for D (5 bases). V was cut by 0 bases and J by 3 bases, with 14 bases left in between. Germline V gives CDR1 LGHNA, CDR2 YSLEER. CDR3 length: 17 residues. The CDR3 nucleotides are TGCGCCAGCAGCCAAGAGTGGACACCAAAGGACACCGGGGAGCTGTTTTTT. It is translated as CASSQEWTPKDTGELFF.

This clonotype was detected only once. V usage is TRBV21-1 and J usage is TRBJ2-7; the tabulated D call, TRBD1, remains unverified against the DNA. TRBV21-1 is annotated as a pseudogene. The CDR3 is 14 residues long. CDR3: CASSPRTGCYEQYF. CDR3 bases: TGTGCCAGCAGCCCCCGGACAGGTTGCTACGAGCAGTACTTC.

This clonotype was counted a few times. The chain joins TRBV20-1 to TRBJ2-1; 7 nucleotides line up with TRBD1. Germline assignment: CDR1 DFQATT and CDR2 SNEGSKA (reference sequence). The CDR3 has 10 amino acids. V dropped 5 bases and J dropped 15; count of bases not matched to a gene: 7. CDR3 DNA sequence: TGCAGTGCTCACCAGGGGGTTCTGTTCTTC. Protein sequence: CSAHQGVLFF.

The genes are TRBV5-5 and TRBJ1-5; 7 positions match TRBD1. The germline V gene encodes CDR1 SGHKS and CDR2 YYEKEE (reference sequence). This CDR3 has 15 amino acids. Losses at the gene ends were 0 bases for V and 4 bases for J; bases not matched to a gene: 4. The CDR3 DNA reads as TGTGCCAGCAGCTTGGCGACAGGGCCTAATCAGCCCCAGCATTTT. Protein product: CASSLATGPNQPQHF.

The gene calls are TRBV10-3 and TRBJ2-7, with TRBD2 identical over 8 bases. The CDR3 runs 16 residues. The germline V gene has CDR1 ENHRY and CDR2 SYGVKD. J lost 5 bases, V lost 4 bases, and 13 bases had no gene match. CDR3 bases: TGTGCCATCAGTGCAGGGACTAGGCTCATTAGCCACGAGCAGTACTTC. It codes for CAISAGTRLISHEQYF.

This clonotype was observed a few times. The chain recombines TRBV20-1 with TRBJ2-1; no clear D. The CDR3 contains 13 residues. Looked up from germline, CDR1 is DFQATT and CDR2 is SNEGSKA (reference sequence). V gave up 2 bases and J gave up 7 bases, with 12 bases separating them. The CDR3 DNA sequence: TGCAGTGCTAGACATGGGAACGGAAATGAGCAGTTCTTC. This codes for CSARHGNGNEQFF.

In its sample, this clonotype was seen a few times. This chain joins TRBV10-3 and TRBJ2-7; D remains unclear. The CDR3 extends over 14 amino acids. V was clipped by 3 bases and J by 5 bases, with 14 bases between them. Germline-derived CDR1 and CDR2 are ENHRY and SYGVKD. Here the CDR3 reads CAISDFMKDHEQYF. DNA for the CDR3: TGTGCCATCAGTGACTTCATGAAAGACCACGAGCAGTACTTC.

The chain uses TRBV7-8 and TRBJ2-2; 9 positions match TRBD1. The CDR3 consists of 15 residues. After removal of 9 bases from V and 4 bases from J, the junction contained 9 bases not matched to a gene. The germline V gene encodes CDR1 SGHVS and CDR2 FQNEAQ. This CDR3 is CASRTGTGSTGELFF. CDR3 in DNA: TGTGCCAGTAGAACCGGGACAGGGAGCACCGGGGAGCTGTTTTTT.

The rearrangement joins TRBV4-1 to TRBJ2-1; weak D call: TRBD1 (5 bases). V was pared by 11 bases and J by 9 bases, with 14 bases between. Germline CDR1 reads MGHRA; CDR2 reads YSYEKL. The CDR3 loop spans 11 amino acids. The DNA of the CDR3 is TGCGCCGGAGCCACCCAGGGTGAGCAGTTCTTC. Translated, it gives CAGATQGEQFF.

Concerning this clonotype: This clone may be a read error of a much larger clone one base away. J is TRBJ1-1 and V is TRBV6-4, with unresolved D. The CDR3 has 13 residues. V gave up 2 bases and J gave up 0 bases, with 4 bases separating them. Germline CDR1 is MRHNA and CDR2 is SNTAGT. Here the CDR3 DNA reads TGTGCCAGCAGTGACGGAATGAACACTGAAGCTTTCTTT. Translated, it gives CASSDGMNTEAFF.